The sample holds a few counts of the clone carrying this T cell receptor beta chain. Its antigen is unknown. This sample was taken from a study of regulatory T cells in long-lasting Graves disease. The wider study: The term persistent Graves' disease signified upward of 5 years on antithyroid drugs with positive TSH receptor antibodies.

Looked up from germline, CDR1 is LNHDA and CDR2 is SQIVND (reference sequence). The CDR3 extends over 15 amino acids. Trimming stripped 1 base from V and 4 bases from J, with 11 bases between. Libraries of TCR beta came from iRepertoire HTBI primers plus Arm-PCR of CDR3 regions. TCRdb reprocessed the multiplex PCR reads with MiXCR, giving one entry per CDR3 protein. The sample carries hundreds of thousands of distinct CDR3 sequences, 20% to 25% recorded once. Study results and limitations: Gene preferences differed: TRBV28, TRBJ1-2, TRBJ2-5 in persistent cases.

Time point specified: persistent/refractory GD, antithyroid drugs over 5 years with positive TRAb. TCR sequences were obtained from RNA taken from PBMCs. As collected, the peripheral blood samples measured about 10 milliliters each and went into EDTA tubes. The input for sequencing was peripheral blood mononuclear cells (PBMCs), taken when the disease was refractory, from a patient treated with antithyroid drugs. V gene TRBV19 combines with J gene TRBJ2-1; the D gene is possibly TRBD2 (6 bases). This receptor was taken from a female donor with Graves disease. The CDR3 protein is CASSIGGSGYNEQFF. Here the CDR3 DNA reads TGTGCCAGTAGTATAGGGGGTAGCGGTTACAATGAGCAGTTCTTC.